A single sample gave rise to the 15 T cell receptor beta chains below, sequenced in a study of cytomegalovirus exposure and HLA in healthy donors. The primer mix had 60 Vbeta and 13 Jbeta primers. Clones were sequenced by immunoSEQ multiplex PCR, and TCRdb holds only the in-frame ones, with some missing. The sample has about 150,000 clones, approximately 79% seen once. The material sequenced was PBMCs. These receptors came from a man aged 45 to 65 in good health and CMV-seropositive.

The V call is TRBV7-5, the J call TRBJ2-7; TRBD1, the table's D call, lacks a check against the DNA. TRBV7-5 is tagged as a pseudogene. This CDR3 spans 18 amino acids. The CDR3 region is CARSLRTGDRITSYEQYF. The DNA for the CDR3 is TGTGCCAGAAGCCTCCGGACAGGGGACAGAATCACCTCTTACGAGCAGTACTTC.

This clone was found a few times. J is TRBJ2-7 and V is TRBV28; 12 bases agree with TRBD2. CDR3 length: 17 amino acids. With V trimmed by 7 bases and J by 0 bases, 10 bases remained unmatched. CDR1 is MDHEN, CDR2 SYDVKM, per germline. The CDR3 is CASTHAGTSGFSYEQYF. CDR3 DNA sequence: TGTGCCAGCACTCACGCCGGGACTAGCGGGTTCTCCTACGAGCAGTACTTC.

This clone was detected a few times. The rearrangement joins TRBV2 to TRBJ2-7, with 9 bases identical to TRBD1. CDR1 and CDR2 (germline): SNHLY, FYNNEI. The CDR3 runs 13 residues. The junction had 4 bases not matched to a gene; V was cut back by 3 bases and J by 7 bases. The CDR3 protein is CASSEGQGWEQYF. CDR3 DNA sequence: TGTGCCAGCAGTGAGGGACAGGGTTGGGAGCAGTACTTC.

The CDR3 sequence is CASSPTGSYNEQFF. The CDR3 coding sequence is TGCGCCAGCAGTCCCACCGGCTCCTACAATGAGCAGTTCTTC. The chain employs TRBV10-1 and TRBJ2-1; D is undetermined. Looked up from germline, CDR1 is WNHNN and CDR2 is SYGVQD (reference sequence). The CDR3 extends over 14 amino acids. Trimming took off 5 bases at V and 0 bases at J, with 8 bases between the two ends.

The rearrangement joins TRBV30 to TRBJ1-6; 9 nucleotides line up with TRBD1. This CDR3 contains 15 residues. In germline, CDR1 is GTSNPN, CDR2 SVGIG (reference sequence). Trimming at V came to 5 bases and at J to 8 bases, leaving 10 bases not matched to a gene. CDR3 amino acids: CAWDYRDRDDSPLHF. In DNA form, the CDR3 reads TGTGCCTGGGATTACCGGGACAGGGATGATTCACCCCTCCACTTT.

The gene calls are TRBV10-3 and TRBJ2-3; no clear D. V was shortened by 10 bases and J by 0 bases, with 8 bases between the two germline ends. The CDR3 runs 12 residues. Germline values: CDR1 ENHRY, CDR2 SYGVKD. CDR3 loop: CATKTSTDTQYF. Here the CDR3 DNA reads TGTGCCACAAAAACTAGCACAGATACGCAGTATTTT.

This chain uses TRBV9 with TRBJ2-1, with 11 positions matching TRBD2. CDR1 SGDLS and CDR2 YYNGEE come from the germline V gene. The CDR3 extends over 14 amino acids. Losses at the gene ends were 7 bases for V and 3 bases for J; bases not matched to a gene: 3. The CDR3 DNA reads TGTGCCAGCTCCGGGACTAGCGGCTACAATGAGCAGTTCTTC. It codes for CASSGTSGYNEQFF.

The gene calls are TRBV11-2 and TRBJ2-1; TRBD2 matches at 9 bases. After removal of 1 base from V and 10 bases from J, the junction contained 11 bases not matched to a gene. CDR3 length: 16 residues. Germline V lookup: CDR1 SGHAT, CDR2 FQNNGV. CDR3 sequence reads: CASSLARGRGVNEQFF. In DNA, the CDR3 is TGTGCCAGCAGCTTAGCGCGCGGGAGGGGGGTAAACGAGCAGTTCTTC.

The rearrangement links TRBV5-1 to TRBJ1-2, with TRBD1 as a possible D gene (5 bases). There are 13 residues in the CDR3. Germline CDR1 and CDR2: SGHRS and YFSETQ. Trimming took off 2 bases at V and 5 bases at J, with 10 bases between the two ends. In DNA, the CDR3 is TGCGCCAGCAGCTTCGACAGTCAGTATGGCTACACCTTC. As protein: CASSFDSQYGYTF.

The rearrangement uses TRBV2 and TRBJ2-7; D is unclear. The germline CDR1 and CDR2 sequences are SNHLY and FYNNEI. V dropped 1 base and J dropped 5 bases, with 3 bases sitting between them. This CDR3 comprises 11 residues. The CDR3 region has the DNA TGTGCCAGCAGTGAAGTCAACGAGCAGTACTTC. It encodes CASSEVNEQYF. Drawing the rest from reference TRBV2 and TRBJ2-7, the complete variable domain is EPEVTQTPSHQVTQMGQEVILRCVPISNHLYFYWYRQILGQKVEFLVSFYNNEISEKSEIFDDQFSVERPDGSNFTLKIRSTKLEDSAMYFCASSEVNEQYFGPGTRLTVT.

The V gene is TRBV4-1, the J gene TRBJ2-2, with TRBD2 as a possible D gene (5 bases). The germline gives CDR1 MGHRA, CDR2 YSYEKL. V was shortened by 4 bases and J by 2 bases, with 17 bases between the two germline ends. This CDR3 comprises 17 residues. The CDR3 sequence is CASSPSPGVQNTGELFF. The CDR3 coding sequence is TGCGCCAGCAGCCCCTCACCCGGGGTTCAAAACACCGGGGAGCTGTTTTTT.

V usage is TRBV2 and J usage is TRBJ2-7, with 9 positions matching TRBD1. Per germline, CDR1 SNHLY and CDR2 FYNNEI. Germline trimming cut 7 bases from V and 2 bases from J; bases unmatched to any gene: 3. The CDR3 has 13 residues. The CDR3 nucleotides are TGTGCCAGCAATTGGGACAGGGCCTACGAGCAGTACTTC. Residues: CASNWDRAYEQYF. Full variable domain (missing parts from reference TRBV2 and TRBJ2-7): EPEVTQTPSHQVTQMGQEVILRCVPISNHLYFYWYRQILGQKVEFLVSFYNNEISEKSEIFDDQFSVERPDGSNFTLKIRSTKLEDSAMYFCASNWDRAYEQYFGPGTRLTVT.

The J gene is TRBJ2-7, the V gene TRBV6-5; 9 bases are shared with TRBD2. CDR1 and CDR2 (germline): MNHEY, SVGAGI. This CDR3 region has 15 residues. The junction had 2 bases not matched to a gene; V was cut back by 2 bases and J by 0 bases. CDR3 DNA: TGTGCCAGCAGTTACCTAGCGGGACTCTCCTACGAGCAGTACTTC. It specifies CASSYLAGLSYEQYF.

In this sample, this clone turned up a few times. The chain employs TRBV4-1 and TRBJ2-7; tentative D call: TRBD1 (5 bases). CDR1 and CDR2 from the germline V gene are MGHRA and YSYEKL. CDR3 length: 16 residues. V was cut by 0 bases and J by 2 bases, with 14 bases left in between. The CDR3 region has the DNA TGCGCCAGCAGCCAAGAAAATGGAGAGACAGCCTACGAGCAGTACTTC. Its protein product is CASSQENGETAYEQYF.

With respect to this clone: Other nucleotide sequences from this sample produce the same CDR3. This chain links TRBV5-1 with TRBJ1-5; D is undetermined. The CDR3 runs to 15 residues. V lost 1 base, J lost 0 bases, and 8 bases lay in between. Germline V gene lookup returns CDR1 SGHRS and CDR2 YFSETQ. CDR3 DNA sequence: TGCGCCAGCAGCTTGTCCCCAGGTAGCAATCAGCCCCAGCATTTT. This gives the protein CASSLSPGSNQPQHF.